This T cell receptor beta chain was found in a study of blood T cell repertoires in COVID-19. Study as a whole: There were acute and convalescent COVID-19 samples, and they came from the United States, Italy and Spain. T cells, B-cell-depleted T cells, or PBMCs supplied cDNA or gDNA.

Germline loops: CDR1 LNHDA, CDR2 SQIVND (reference sequence). This CDR3 spans 14 amino acids. Trimming took off 3 bases at V and 1 base at J, with 9 bases between the two ends. In the authors' methods: Reference gene primer amplification gave nucleated cell count estimates. The repertoire was sequenced with immunoSEQ multiplex PCR; TCRdb's copy has only in-frame clones and lacks some. V and J calls and clone size are given by that table; D and trimming were obtained from the DNA. The sample has hundreds of thousands of clones, about nine tenths seen once. The rearrangement links TRBV19 to TRBJ1-1; D ambiguous. Sequencing was done on a sample of peripheral blood. The sequence was obtained from a woman in her late teens or twenties with acute or convalescent COVID-19. Here the CDR3 reads CASSMGRRNTEAFF. CDR3 DNA: TGTGCCAGTAGTATGGGGAGAAGGAACACTGAAGCTTTCTTT.